This is a list of T cell receptor beta chains from one sample in a study of cytomegalovirus exposure and HLA in healthy donors. Method: immunoSEQ multiplex PCR; TCRdb's copy keeps in-frame clones and lacks some. The table has some 130,000 clones, approximately 80% seen once. Sequenced sample: PBMCs. The receptors derive from a man between 18 and 35 years old in good health and CMV-seronegative. The CDR3 runs from the conserved cysteine through the conserved F or W. The order of the fields is D gene, V gene, clone size, J gene, CDR3 DNA, CDR3 protein. A D gene is named only where the DNA matches it firmly. The size entry is marked missing in some rows and otherwise reads once, few, many or a size class.

d_gene: -
v_gene: TRBV7-2
abundance: -
j_gene: TRBJ2-7
CDR3nt: TGTGCCAGCAGCGCGACAGTAGCCTACGAGCAGTACTTC
CDR3aa: CASSATVAYEQYF

d_gene: -
v_gene: TRBV5-6
abundance: -
j_gene: TRBJ2-5
CDR3nt: TGTGCCAGCAGCTTGATTGGTTTGGGAGAAGAGACCCAGTACTTC
CDR3aa: CASSLIGLGEETQYF

d_gene: TRBD1
v_gene: TRBV5-1
abundance: -
j_gene: TRBJ2-3
CDR3nt: TGCGCCAGCAGCGGGAGGACAGGGAGCACAGATACGCAGTATTTT
CDR3aa: CASSGRTGSTDTQYF

d_gene: -
v_gene: TRBV9
abundance: once
j_gene: TRBJ1-4
CDR3nt: TGTGCCAGCAGCGCATCGACTAAGGCTAATGAAAAACTGTTTTTT
CDR3aa: CASSASTKANEKLFF

d_gene: -
v_gene: TRBV7-2
abundance: -
j_gene: TRBJ1-3
CDR3nt: TGTGCCAGCAGCATTACTTATGGAAACACCATATATTTT
CDR3aa: CASSITYGNTIYF

d_gene: TRBD1
v_gene: TRBV19
abundance: -
j_gene: TRBJ2-7
CDR3nt: TGTGCCAGTTCGGGACAGGGGGCGGACGAGCAGTACTTC
CDR3aa: CASSGQGADEQYF

d_gene: -
v_gene: TRBV5-1
abundance: -
j_gene: TRBJ1-2
CDR3nt: TGCGCCAGCAGCTTGGCCACTAACTATGGCTACACCTTC
CDR3aa: CASSLATNYGYTF

d_gene: -
v_gene: TRBV7-9
abundance: -
j_gene: TRBJ1-1
CDR3nt: TGTGCCAGCAGCCCGTCATGGGGAGACACTGAAGCTTTCTTT
CDR3aa: CASSPSWGDTEAFF

d_gene: -
v_gene: TRBV9
abundance: -
j_gene: TRBJ2-5
CDR3nt: TGTGCCAGCAGCGTTTTTAGGGGTTCGGCAGAGACCCAGTACTTC
CDR3aa: CASSVFRGSAETQYF

d_gene: -
v_gene: TRBV6-6
abundance: -
j_gene: TRBJ1-1
CDR3nt: TGTGCCAGCAGTTTTACAGGGAACACTGAAGCTTTCTTT
CDR3aa: CASSFTGNTEAFF

d_gene: TRBD1
v_gene: TRBV18
abundance: once
j_gene: TRBJ1-5
CDR3nt: TGTGCCAGCTCACCACTCAAAGGACAGGGGGCCTTTGATCAGCCCCAGCATTTT
CDR3aa: CASSPLKGQGAFDQPQHF

d_gene: -
v_gene: TRBV14
abundance: -
j_gene: TRBJ1-6
CDR3nt: TGTGCCAGCAGCCAAGCTAAGCTTTCACCCCTCCACTTT
CDR3aa: CASSQAKLSPLHF

d_gene: -
v_gene: TRBV4-1
abundance: -
j_gene: TRBJ1-2
CDR3nt: TGCGCCAGCAGCCAACTTACTCCAAACGGGGCTAACTATGGCTACACCTTC
CDR3aa: CASSQLTPNGANYGYTF

d_gene: -
v_gene: TRBV30
abundance: -
j_gene: TRBJ1-1
CDR3nt: TGTGCCTGGAAGGTTCAGGGGTGGACTGAAGCTTTCTTT
CDR3aa: CAWKVQGWTEAFF

d_gene: -
v_gene: TRBV28
abundance: -
j_gene: TRBJ1-1
CDR3nt: TGTGCCAGCAGTTTAAAGGGGCGAGAAGCTTTCTTT
CDR3aa: CASSLKGREAFF

d_gene: -
v_gene: TRBV7-9
abundance: -
j_gene: TRBJ1-2
CDR3nt: TGTGCCAGCAGCTTAAACCAGGGTTATGGCTACACCTTC
CDR3aa: CASSLNQGYGYTF

d_gene: -
v_gene: TRBV4-3
abundance: -
j_gene: TRBJ2-2
CDR3nt: TGCGCCAGCAGCCAAGCAGGTGGGGGGGCCCGGACCGGGGAGCTGTTTTTT
CDR3aa: CASSQAGGGARTGELFF